Listed below are T cell receptor beta chains from one sample, sequenced in a study of T cell responses to AZD1222 COVID-19 vaccine. Profiling relied on immunoSEQ multiplex PCR, and the TCRdb table lists in-frame clones only, not all of them. The profile covers approximately 130,000 clones, with roughly nine tenths appearing a single time and approximately 2.9% taken by the ten largest. The sequences come from peripheral blood, collected 28 days after the second AZD1222 dose. All receptors come from an adult who received the AZD1222 COVID-19 vaccine. CDR3s include the opening cysteine and the closing phenylalanine or tryptophan. The D gene is left open where the match is weak. The listing skips clone size in some rows; elsewhere it reads once, few, many or a size class.

clone size	V gene	D gene	J gene	CDR3 DNA	CDR3 protein
.	TRBV18	.	TRBJ2-2	TGTGCCAGCTCACGGGAGGGACAGATCTCCGGGGAGCTGTTTTTT	CASSREGQISGELFF
.	TRBV3-1/TRBV3-2	.	TRBJ2-2	TGTGCCAGCAGCCAATGGGGCTCCCGGGACACCGGGGAGCTGTTTTTT	CASSQWGSRDTGELFF
.	TRBV5-5	.	TRBJ2-4	TGTGCCAGCAGCTTGGCCTTGAGGGTGGGAAACATTCAGTACTTC	CASSLALRVGNIQYF
.	TRBV19	.	TRBJ2-6	TGTGCCAGTAGTCGACAGAGTCTGAGCTCTGGGGCCAACGTCCTGACTTTC	CASSRQSLSSGANVLTF
.	TRBV28	TRBD1	TRBJ2-7	TGTGCCAGCAGTGGCGATGTTACCGGGACAGGGGATGAGCAGTACTTC	CASSGDVTGTGDEQYF
.	TRBV24-1	TRBD1	TRBJ2-2	TGTGCCACCAGTTACGGGACAGAGCGTGCCGGGGAGCTGTTTTTT	CATSYGTERAGELFF
.	TRBV7-3	TRBD1	TRBJ2-2	TGTGCCAGCAGCGTACAGGGGGCCACCGGGGAGCTGTTTTTT	CASSVQGATGELFF
.	TRBV9	.	TRBJ1-6	TGTGCCAGCAGCGCGAGCAGGGGATCGAATTCACCCCTCCACTTT	CASSASRGSNSPLHF
.	TRBV5-1	.	TRBJ2-2	TGCGCCAGCGTCCAGGCAACCGGGGAGCTGTTTTTT	CASVQATGELFF
.	TRBV27	.	TRBJ2-2	TGTGCCAGCAGACGTACAGGGTACGCGAACACCGGGGAGCTGTTTTTT	CASRRTGYANTGELFF
.	TRBV5-6	.	TRBJ2-1	TGTGCCAGCACTTTGACAAGGACCTACAATGAGCAGTTCTTC	CASTLTRTYNEQFF
.	TRBV7-2	.	TRBJ2-5	TGTGCCAGCAGCTTAGCTAGTCAGCCACCGAGAGAGACCCAGTACTTC	CASSLASQPPRETQYF
.	TRBV6-2/TRBV6-3	TRBD1	TRBJ1-4	TGTGCCAGCAGCCCACAGGGGCCCGGAGAAAAACTGTTTTTT	CASSPQGPGEKLFF
.	TRBV6-2/TRBV6-3	.	TRBJ2-5	TGTGCCAGCAGTTCCCTTCAGACCCAGTACTTC	CASSSLQTQYF
.	TRBV7-2	.	TRBJ2-3	.	CASSLVGGGAWYF
.	TRBV5-6	.	TRBJ1-2	TGTGCCAGCAGCTTGGGGGCGACCCTCTATGGCTACACCTTC	CASSLGATLYGYTF
few	TRBV6-1	TRBD2	TRBJ2-7	TGTGCCAGCAGTGACGGAGTAGCGGGACCATACGAGCAGTACTTC	CASSDGVAGPYEQYF
.	TRBV6-6	.	TRBJ2-5	TGTGCCAGCAGTTACTCTGACAGTGGGGGAACCCAGTACTTC	CASSYSDSGGTQYF
.	TRBV18	TRBD1	TRBJ1-4	TGTGCCAGCTCGCAAAAACAGGGGGAAAAACTGTTTTTT	CASSQKQGEKLFF
.	TRBV28	.	TRBJ2-1	TGTGCCAGCAGTTTAACAGGGACTAATGAGCAGTTCTTC	CASSLTGTNEQFF
.	TRBV6-5	TRBD1	TRBJ1-1	TGTGCCAGCTCGGCGGGACAGGGAACGAACACTGAAGCTTTCTTT	CASSAGQGTNTEAFF
.	TRBV4-1	.	TRBJ1-1	TGCGCCAGCAGCCAACCTACAGGGCTGAACACTGAAGCTTTCTTT	CASSQPTGLNTEAFF
.	TRBV11-2	TRBD2	TRBJ2-5	TGTGCCAGCAGCTTAGACAGGGTAAAACAAAAAAGGGAGGGCCAGTACTTC	CASSLDRVKQKREGQYF
.	TRBV7-2	.	TRBJ2-5	TGTGCCAGCAGCTTAGCCCTATGGGGCGGGGGCTCGCAAGAGACCCAGTACTTC	CASSLALWGGGSQETQYF
.	TRBV9	.	TRBJ1-3	TGTGCCAGCAGCCATACCCCTACACTGACAGGCTCTGGAAACACCATATATTTT	CASSHTPTLTGSGNTIYF
.	TRBV6-5	.	TRBJ1-2	TGTGCCAGCAGTTTCCTAGGTGGCTACACCTTC	CASSFLGGYTF
once	TRBV11-3	.	TRBJ1-1	TGTGCCAGCAGCACTATGGGGCAGCTGATGAACACTGAAGCTTTCTTT	CASSTMGQLMNTEAFF